This T cell receptor (beta chain) was obtained from a study of shared clonotypes between healthy human individuals. The CDR3 consists of 15 residues. Germline V gives CDR1 SGHNT, CDR2 YYREEE (reference sequence). Trimming left V 6 bases short and J 1 base short, with 16 bases between. Several immunoSEQ plates received, in even portions, the genomic DNA of each subset. Only in-frame clones appear in the TCRdb table, and some are missing; sequencing was by immunoSEQ multiplex PCR. The sample records 2 million to 2.5 million clones, roughly 95% being singletons. This sequence originates from a man aged 18 to 30 in good health. The rearrangement uses TRBV5-4 and TRBJ1-1; D might be TRBD1 (5 bases). The sample was naive CD4+ T cells sorted from blood. Subset defined: CD45RA+ positively selected. The CDR3 DNA reads TGTGCCAGCACCTCGAGGGTGGGGCAGAACACTGAAGCTTTCTTT. Encoded protein: CASTSRVGQNTEAFF.